The 26 T cell receptor beta chains in this list originate from one sample, sequenced in a study of cytomegalovirus exposure and HLA in healthy donors. The PCR ran on 60 Vbeta and 13 Jbeta primers. Profiling relied on immunoSEQ multiplex PCR, and the TCRdb table lists in-frame clones only, not all of them. This sample has some 200,000 clones, with 79% found just once. Sequenced material: PBMCs. These receptors were obtained from a girl aged 5 to 17 in good health and CMV-seropositive.

This chain joins TRBV12-5 and TRBJ2-7; D possibly corresponds to TRBD1 (6 bases). V was shortened by 5 bases and J by 4 bases, with 21 bases between the two germline ends. The CDR3 length is 16 residues. Germline V gene data show CDR1 as LGHNT and CDR2 as FRNRAP. CDR3 DNA sequence: TGTGCTAGTGGTCAAGGCCGGACAGACCTATTATACGAGCAGTACTTC. This translates into CASGQGRTDLLYEQYF.

The chain carries TRBV29-1 and TRBJ2-7; the match to TRBD1 covers 9 bases. The CDR3 is 13 amino acids. Germline assignment: CDR1 SQVTM and CDR2 ANQGSEA. V was pared by 2 bases and J by 6 bases, with 5 bases of the junction left unmatched. CDR3 in amino acids: CSVEQGQGPEQYF. The CDR3 region has the DNA TGCAGCGTTGAACAGGGACAGGGTCCCGAGCAGTACTTC.

This rearrangement joins TRBV27 to TRBJ2-3; D is perhaps TRBD2 (7 bases). The CDR3 length is 17 residues. Germline CDR1 and CDR2: MNHEY and SMNVEV (reference sequence). Trimming left V 7 bases short and J 0 bases short, with 20 bases between. The CDR3 DNA is TGTGCCAGCAACCCGGTAGGCGGGGGCCCTAGCACAGATACGCAGTATTTT. This sequence encodes CASNPVGGGPSTDTQYF.

This clone was observed once. The gene calls are TRBV19 and TRBJ1-1, with D uncertain. V dropped 4 bases and J dropped 5 bases, with 20 bases sitting between them. CDR1 and CDR2 (germline): LNHDA, SQIVND (reference sequence). The CDR3 runs 16 residues. This chain's CDR3 is CASSTLKTFGRTEAFF. CDR3 DNA: TGTGCCAGTAGTACCCTAAAGACCTTTGGGAGGACTGAAGCTTTCTTT.

The table lists this clone with a few counts. The J gene is TRBJ2-3, the V gene TRBV7-8; D may be TRBD2 (6 bases). The CDR3 sequence is 16 residues long. Per the germline V gene, CDR1 is SGHVS and CDR2 is FQNEAQ. V shed 4 bases and J shed 4 bases, with 18 bases lying between them. The CDR3 reads CASSSPGLQPPDTQYF. DNA of the CDR3: TGTGCCAGCAGCTCACCGGGACTTCAACCACCAGATACGCAGTATTTT.

The gene calls are TRBV7-8 and TRBJ2-1, with a tentative D call TRBD2 (6 bases). This CDR3 spans 17 amino acids. Trimming took 4 bases from V and 3 from J, leaving 19 bases between them. Germline-derived CDR1 and CDR2 are SGHVS and FQNEAQ. The CDR3 here is CASSSAAGTGLYNEQFF. CDR3 bases: TGTGCCAGCAGCTCCGCGGCCGGGACTGGACTCTACAATGAGCAGTTCTTC.

CDR3 loop: CASSEYFDEQYF. CDR3 bases: TGTGCCAGCAGTGAATATTTCGACGAGCAGTACTTC. The rearrangement links TRBV25-1 to TRBJ2-7; D uncertain. The germline V gene encodes CDR1 MGHDK and CDR2 SYGVNS. V lost 0 bases to trimming and J lost 5 bases, with 5 bases between them. The CDR3 consists of 12 residues.

The chain is built from TRBV5-1 and TRBJ2-7; the D gene is possibly TRBD1 (5 bases). The CDR3 has 15 residues. Germline V gene data show CDR1 as SGHRS and CDR2 as YFSETQ. The V gene lost 3 bases and the J gene lost 1 base, with 14 bases spanning the gap. The CDR3 region is CASSSAGWSSYEQYF. In DNA, the CDR3 is TGCGCCAGCAGCTCCGCAGGGTGGTCGTCCTACGAGCAGTACTTC.

This chain connects TRBV21-1 to TRBJ1-1; whether TRBD1, the table's D call, matches the DNA was not checked. TRBV21-1 has pseudogene status. There are 14 residues in the CDR3. The CDR3 here is CASSTRQGRPEAFF. Written as DNA, the CDR3 is TGTGCCAGCAGCACAAGACAGGGAAGGCCTGAAGCTTTCTTT.

The rearrangement joins TRBV10-2 to TRBJ2-3; 11 bases are shared with TRBD2. J gave up 4 bases and V 6 bases, and 6 bases lay outside the gene matches. This CDR3 has 15 residues. Germline CDR1 and CDR2: WSHSY and SAAADI. The chain's CDR3 is CASSATSGDSDTQYF. The CDR3 DNA follows: TGCGCCAGCAGCGCGACTAGCGGGGACTCAGATACGCAGTATTTT.

The chain combines TRBV11-3 with TRBJ2-7; D is possibly TRBD1 (5 bases). Trimming stripped 0 bases from V and 7 bases from J, with 10 bases between. This CDR3 spans 13 amino acids. Germline V gene data show CDR1 as SGHNT and CDR2 as YENEEA. The CDR3 DNA follows: TGTGCCAGCAGCTTAGACCAGGGTGGAGAGCAGTACTTC. Translating gives CASSLDQGGEQYF.

This clone was picked up a small number of times. The chain couples TRBV4-2 to TRBJ1-6; 9 positions agree with TRBD1. From germline, CDR1 is LGHNA and CDR2 YNFKEQ. After removal of 2 bases from V and 7 bases from J, the junction contained 6 bases not matched to a gene. The CDR3 length is 16 residues. The CDR3 coding sequence is TGTGCCAGCAGCCAACTGGGACAGGGTGGGAATTCACCCCTCCACTTT. Translation gives CASSQLGQGGNSPLHF.

This clone was recorded once. This sequence joins TRBV15 and TRBJ2-7; TRBD1 might be the D (7 bases). V shed 2 bases and J shed 2 bases, with 16 bases lying between them. Germline V gene data show CDR1 as LNHNV and CDR2 as YYDKDF (reference sequence). This CDR3 region has 16 residues. The CDR3 coding sequence is TGTGCCACCAGCAGAAAGGGTAGCGGACAGGCCTACGAGCAGTACTTC. Protein: CATSRKGSGQAYEQYF.

This clone has a single count. The rearrangement joins TRBV5-1 to TRBJ2-1; D unclear. CDR1 is SGHRS, CDR2 YFSETQ, per germline. V gave up 4 bases and J gave up 4 bases, with 12 bases separating them. The CDR3 consists of 14 residues. The CDR3 bases are TGCGCCAGCAGCGTGGGCGAAATATACAATGAGCAGTTCTTC. As protein: CASSVGEIYNEQFF. The full variable domain, its missing parts supplied by reference TRBV5-1 and TRBJ2-1, is KAGVTQTPRYLIKTRGQQVTLSCSPISGHRSVSWYQQTPGQGLQFLFEYFSETQRNKGNFPGRFSGRQFSNSRSEMNVSTLELGDSALYLCASSVGEIYNEQFFGPGTRLTVL.

This clone is a singleton in its sample. The V and J genes are TRBV6-1 and TRBJ1-1; 10 bases map to TRBD1. Germline lookup yields CDR1 MNHNS and CDR2 SASEGT. The CDR3 has 15 residues. CDR3 in DNA: TGTGCTGTAAGCTTGCCCGGGACAGGGGCTGCTGAAGCTTTCTTT. It codes for CAVSLPGTGAAEAFF.

The chain employs TRBV19 and TRBJ1-5, with 8 bases lining up with TRBD1. The CDR3 consists of 16 residues. The trim removed 4 bases at V and 3 bases at J, leaving 8 bases unmatched. CDR1 is LNHDA, CDR2 SQIVND, per germline (reference sequence). The DNA for the CDR3 is TGTGCCAGTAGTAGCATAGGACAGGGAGTCAATCAGCCCCAGCATTTT. Its translation is CASSSIGQGVNQPQHF.

This chain links TRBV5-1 with TRBJ1-2; a possible D gene is TRBD1 (6 bases). The CDR3 contains 12 residues. Germline values: CDR1 SGHRS, CDR2 YFSETQ. V lost 2 bases and J 6 bases, leaving 8 bases between the germline ends. The CDR3 here is CASSFGTNGYTF. Here the CDR3 DNA reads TGCGCCAGCAGCTTCGGGACAAATGGCTACACCTTC.

The CDR3 is CASSYHKTGTEAFF. CDR3 DNA sequence: TGTGCCAGCAGTTACCACAAGACAGGGACTGAAGCTTTCTTT. This rearrangement joins TRBV6-5 to TRBJ1-1, with 7 bases that match TRBD1. Germline V gives CDR1 MNHEY, CDR2 SVGAGI. J lost 5 bases, V lost 2 bases, and 5 bases had no gene match. This CDR3 comprises 14 residues.

The V gene is TRBV4-2, the J gene TRBJ2-4; 8 bases agree with TRBD1. The CDR3 spans 16 residues. V was clipped by 0 bases and J by 5 bases; unmatched bases: 6. Germline lookup yields CDR1 LGHNA and CDR2 YNFKEQ. The CDR3: CASSQERAGGQNIQYF. In DNA form, the CDR3 reads TGTGCCAGCAGCCAAGAGCGGGCAGGGGGCCAAAACATTCAGTACTTC.

The chain has TRBV6-1 and TRBJ2-5; 8 bases map to TRBD1. Germline assignment: CDR1 MNHNS and CDR2 SASEGT. There are 13 residues in the CDR3. The V and J ends lost 3 bases and 5 bases, in that order; junction bases with no gene match: 2. The CDR3 protein is CASSEDRDETQYF. The DNA of the CDR3 is TGTGCCAGCAGTGAGGACAGGGATGAGACCCAGTACTTC.

This clone appeared a few times. The chain has TRBV4-3 and TRBJ2-7; 8 nucleotides match TRBD1. J gave up 7 bases and V 0 bases, and 5 bases lay outside the gene matches. Germline values: CDR1 LGHNA, CDR2 YSLEER. The CDR3 extends over 14 amino acids. The CDR3 sequence: CASSQDLRGLEQYF. The CDR3 DNA reads as TGCGCCAGCAGCCAAGATCTCAGGGGGCTTGAGCAGTACTTC.

The gene calls are TRBV4-3 and TRBJ2-3; TRBD2 aligns across 9 bases. The germline CDR1 and CDR2 sequences are LGHNA and YSLEER. The CDR3 is 17 residues long. V dropped 0 bases and J dropped 9; count of bases not matched to a gene: 13. The CDR3 here is CASSQDTLAGTLRTQYF. CDR3 nucleotide sequence: TGCGCCAGCAGCCAAGATACCCTAGCGGGGACTTTGCGGACGCAGTATTTT.

This clone was detected only a few times. The chain is built from TRBV27 and TRBJ2-2, with a possible D match to TRBD1 (6 bases). Germline values: CDR1 MNHEY, CDR2 SMNVEV (reference sequence). This CDR3 is 16 amino acids long. V gave up 4 bases and J gave up 0 bases, with 12 bases separating them. The CDR3 loop reads CASSWAGTTNTGELFF. In nucleotides, the CDR3 is TGTGCCAGCAGTTGGGCCGGGACAACGAACACCGGGGAGCTGTTTTTT.

J is TRBJ1-4 and V is TRBV7-9; no clear D gene. This CDR3 region has 12 residues. Trimming removed 10 bases from V and 8 bases from J, with 14 bases in between. The germline V gene has CDR1 SEHNR and CDR2 FQNEAQ (reference sequence). CDR3 sequence: CATGGLLEKLFF. The CDR3 DNA reads as TGTGCCACCGGAGGACTGTTGGAAAAACTGTTTTTT.

The chain recombines TRBV6-5 with TRBJ2-3; tentative D call: TRBD2 (7 bases). CDR3 length: 13 amino acids. The germline gives CDR1 MNHEY, CDR2 SVGAGI. The V end lost 10 bases, the J end lost 5 bases, and 16 bases lay between the germline ends. CDR3 in DNA: TGTGCCACCCGGACGGGGGGCGGAGATACGCAGTATTTT. Translated, it gives CATRTGGGDTQYF.

This clone has just a few counts. This chain joins TRBV11-2 and TRBJ2-1; 7 positions agree with TRBD2. V was pared by 3 bases and J by 7 bases, with 12 bases of the junction left unmatched. Germline V lookup: CDR1 SGHAT, CDR2 FQNNGV. This CDR3 is built from 16 residues. CDR3 DNA: TGTGCCAGCAGCTTCCAAACTAGCGTACTAAGGAATGAGCAGTTCTTC. Its translation: CASSFQTSVLRNEQFF.